This TCR beta chain appears in the sequencing data of a study of cytomegalovirus exposure and HLA in healthy donors. Study results and limitations: TRBV6-2, TRBV6-3 and some other V segments were excluded as indistinguishable.

In regard to this clone: The antigen is undetermined.

From germline, CDR1 is LGHNA and CDR2 YSLEER. J lost 2 bases, V lost 0 bases, and 4 bases had no gene match. The CDR3 spans 16 residues. PCR amplification relied on 60 Vbeta primers (plus 13 Jbeta primers). Generated by immunoSEQ multiplex PCR, the TCRdb table keeps only in-frame clones and is missing some. The sample records 150,000 to 200,000 clones, 68% being singletons. The sample comprised PBMCs. The chain has TRBV4-3 and TRBJ2-1, with 7 bases matching TRBD1. The TCR sequence derives from a woman aged 40 to 50 in good health and CMV-seropositive. Written as DNA, the CDR3 is TGCGCCAGCAGCCAAGATTCAGGGGGAACCTACAATGAGCAGTTCTTC. Its translation is CASSQDSGGTYNEQFF.